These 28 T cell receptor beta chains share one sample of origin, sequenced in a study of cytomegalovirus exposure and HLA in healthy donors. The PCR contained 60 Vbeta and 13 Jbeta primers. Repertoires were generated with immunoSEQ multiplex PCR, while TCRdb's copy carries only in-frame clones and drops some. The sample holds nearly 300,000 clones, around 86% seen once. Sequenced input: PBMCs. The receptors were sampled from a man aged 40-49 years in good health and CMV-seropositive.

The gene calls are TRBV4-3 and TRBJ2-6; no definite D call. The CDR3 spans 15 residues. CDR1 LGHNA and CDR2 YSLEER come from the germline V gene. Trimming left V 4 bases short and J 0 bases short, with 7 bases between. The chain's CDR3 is CASSPHSSGANVLTF. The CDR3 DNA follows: TGCGCCAGCAGCCCACACAGCTCTGGGGCCAACGTCCTGACTTTC.

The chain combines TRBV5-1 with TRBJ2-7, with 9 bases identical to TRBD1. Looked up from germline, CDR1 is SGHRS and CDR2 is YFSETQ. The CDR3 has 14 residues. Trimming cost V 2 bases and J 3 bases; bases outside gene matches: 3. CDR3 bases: TGCGCCAGCAGCTTACCGGGACAGGGCTACGAGCAGTACTTC. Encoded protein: CASSLPGQGYEQYF.

The DNA of the CDR3 is TGTGCCATCAGTGAGTCGGTGGGACAGGGGACCTACAATGAGCAGTTCTTC. Translated, it gives CAISESVGQGTYNEQFF. This sequence joins TRBV10-3 and TRBJ2-1; 10 positions match TRBD1. The CDR3 is 17 amino acids. Germline lookup yields CDR1 ENHRY and CDR2 SYGVKD. The trim removed 0 bases at V and 2 bases at J, leaving 4 bases unmatched.

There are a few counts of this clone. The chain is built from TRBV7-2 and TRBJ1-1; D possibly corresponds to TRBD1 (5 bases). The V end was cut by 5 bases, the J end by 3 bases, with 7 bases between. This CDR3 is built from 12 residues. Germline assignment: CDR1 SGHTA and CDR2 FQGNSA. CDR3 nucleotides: TGTGCCAGCAGCAAGGGGCACACTGAAGCTTTCTTT. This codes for CASSKGHTEAFF. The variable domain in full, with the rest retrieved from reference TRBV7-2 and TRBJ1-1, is GAGVSQSPSNKVTEKGKDVELRCDPISGHTALYWYRQSLGQGLEFLIYFQGNSAPDKSGLPSDRFSAERTGGSVSTLTIQRTQQEDSAVYLCASSKGHTEAFFGQGTRLTVV.

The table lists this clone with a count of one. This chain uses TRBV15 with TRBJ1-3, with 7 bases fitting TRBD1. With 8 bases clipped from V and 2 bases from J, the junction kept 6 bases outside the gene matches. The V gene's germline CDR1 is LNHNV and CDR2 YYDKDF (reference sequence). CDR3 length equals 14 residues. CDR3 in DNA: TGTGCCACCCGGTATGACAGGGCTGGAAACACCATATATTTT. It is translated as CATRYDRAGNTIYF.

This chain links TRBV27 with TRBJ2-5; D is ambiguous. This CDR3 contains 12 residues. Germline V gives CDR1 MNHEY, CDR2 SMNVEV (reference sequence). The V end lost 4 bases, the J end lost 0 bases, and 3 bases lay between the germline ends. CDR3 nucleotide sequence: TGTGCCAGCAGTTCCTACCAAGAGACCCAGTACTTC. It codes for CASSSYQETQYF.

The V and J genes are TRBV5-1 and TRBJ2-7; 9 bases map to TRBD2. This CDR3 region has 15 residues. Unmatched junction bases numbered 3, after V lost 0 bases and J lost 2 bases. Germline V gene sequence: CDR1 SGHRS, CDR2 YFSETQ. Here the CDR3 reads CASSLVAGGPYEQYF. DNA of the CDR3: TGCGCCAGCAGCTTGGTGGCGGGAGGGCCCTACGAGCAGTACTTC.

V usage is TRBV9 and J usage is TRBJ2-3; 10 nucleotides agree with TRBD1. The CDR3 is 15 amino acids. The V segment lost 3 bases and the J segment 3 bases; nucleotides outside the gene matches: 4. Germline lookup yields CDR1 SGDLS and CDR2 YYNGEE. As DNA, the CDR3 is TGTGCCAGCAGCGCCCAGGACAGGGGGACAGATACGCAGTATTTT. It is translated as CASSAQDRGTDTQYF.

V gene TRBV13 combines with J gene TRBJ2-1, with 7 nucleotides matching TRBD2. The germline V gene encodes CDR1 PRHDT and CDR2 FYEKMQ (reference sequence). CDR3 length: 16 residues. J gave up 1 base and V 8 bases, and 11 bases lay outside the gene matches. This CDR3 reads CASHEERGRSYNEQFF. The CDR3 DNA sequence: TGTGCCAGCCACGAAGAGCGGGGCAGATCCTACAATGAGCAGTTCTTC.

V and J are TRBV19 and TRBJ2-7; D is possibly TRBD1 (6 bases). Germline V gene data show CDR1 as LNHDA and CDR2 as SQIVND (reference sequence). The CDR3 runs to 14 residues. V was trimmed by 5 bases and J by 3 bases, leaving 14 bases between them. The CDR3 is CASSSLGTSYEQYF. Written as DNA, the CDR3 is TGTGCCAGTAGTTCTCTCGGGACAAGCTACGAGCAGTACTTC.

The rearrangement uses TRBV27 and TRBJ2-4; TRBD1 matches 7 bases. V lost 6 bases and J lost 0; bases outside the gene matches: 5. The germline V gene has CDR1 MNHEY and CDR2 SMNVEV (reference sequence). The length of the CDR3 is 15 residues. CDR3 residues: CASSLGTEAKNIQYF. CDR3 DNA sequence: TGTGCCAGCAGCCTCGGGACAGAAGCCAAAAACATTCAGTACTTC.

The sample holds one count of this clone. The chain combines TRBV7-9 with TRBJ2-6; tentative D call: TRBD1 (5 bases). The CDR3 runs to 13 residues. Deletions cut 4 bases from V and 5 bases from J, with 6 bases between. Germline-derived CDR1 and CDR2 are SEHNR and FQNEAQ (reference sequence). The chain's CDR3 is CASSSDRANVLTF. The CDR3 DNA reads TGTGCCAGCAGCTCGGACAGGGCCAACGTCCTGACTTTC.

The CDR3 protein is CASSSGTVGGHSPLHF. The CDR3 DNA is TGTGCCAGCAGTTCAGGGACAGTCGGGGGTCATTCACCCCTCCACTTT. The chain is built from TRBV27 and TRBJ1-6, with 7 bases matching TRBD1. V was clipped by 4 bases and J by 8 bases; unmatched bases: 11. Per the germline V gene, CDR1 is MNHEY and CDR2 is SMNVEV (reference sequence). The CDR3 is 16 residues long.

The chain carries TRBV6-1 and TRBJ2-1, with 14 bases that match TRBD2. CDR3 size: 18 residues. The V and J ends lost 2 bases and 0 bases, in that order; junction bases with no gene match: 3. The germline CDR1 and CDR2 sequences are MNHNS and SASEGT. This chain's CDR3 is CASSERTSGRFSYNEQFF. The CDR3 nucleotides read TGTGCCAGCAGTGAAAGGACTAGCGGGAGGTTCTCCTACAATGAGCAGTTCTTC.

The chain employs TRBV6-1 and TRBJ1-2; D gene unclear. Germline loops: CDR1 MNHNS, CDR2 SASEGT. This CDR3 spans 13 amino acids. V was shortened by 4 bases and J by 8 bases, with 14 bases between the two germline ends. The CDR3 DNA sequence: TGTGCCAGCAGTGGAGCCCCGCCGGGAGGCTACACCTTC. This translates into CASSGAPPGGYTF.

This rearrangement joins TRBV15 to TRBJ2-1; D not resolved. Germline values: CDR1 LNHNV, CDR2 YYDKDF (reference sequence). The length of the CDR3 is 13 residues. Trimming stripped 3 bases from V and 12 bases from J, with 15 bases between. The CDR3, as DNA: TGTGCCACCAGCAGGTCAGAGACAATGAGGCAGTTCTTC. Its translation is CATSRSETMRQFF. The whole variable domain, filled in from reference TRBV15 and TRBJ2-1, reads DAMVIQNPRYQVTQFGKPVTLSCSQTLNHNVMYWYQQKSSQAPKLLFHYYDKDFNNEADTPDNFQSRRPNTSFCFLDIRSPGLGDTAMYLCATSRSETMRQFFGPGTRLTVL.

CDR3 in DNA: TGTGCCAGCAGAGTGGACAGGGGACCCTACAATGAGCAGTTCTTC. Protein: CASRVDRGPYNEQFF. The chain recombines TRBV2 with TRBJ2-1, with 9 bases that match TRBD1. The V segment lost 6 bases and the J segment 2 bases; nucleotides outside the gene matches: 5. The CDR3 consists of 15 residues. Germline V CDR1 and CDR2: SNHLY, FYNNEI. The full variable domain, in which reference TRBV2 and TRBJ2-1 provide the parts outside the CDR3, is EPEVTQTPSHQVTQMGQEVILRCVPISNHLYFYWYRQILGQKVEFLVSFYNNEISEKSEIFDDQFSVERPDGSNFTLKIRSTKLEDSAMYFCASRVDRGPYNEQFFGPGTRLTVL.

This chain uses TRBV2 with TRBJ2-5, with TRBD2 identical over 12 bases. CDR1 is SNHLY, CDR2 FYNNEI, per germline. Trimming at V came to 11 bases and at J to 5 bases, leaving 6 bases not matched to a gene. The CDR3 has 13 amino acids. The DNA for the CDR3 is TGTGCCGACCGACTAGCGGGAGAGGAGACCCAGTACTTC. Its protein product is CADRLAGEETQYF.

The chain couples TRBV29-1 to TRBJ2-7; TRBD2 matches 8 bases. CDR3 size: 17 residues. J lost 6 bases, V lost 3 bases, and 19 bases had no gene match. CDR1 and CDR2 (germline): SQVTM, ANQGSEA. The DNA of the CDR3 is TGCAGCGTTGACACCGTTCGGGAGGGCCAAGACGCAGGCGAGCAGTACTTC. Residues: CSVDTVREGQDAGEQYF.

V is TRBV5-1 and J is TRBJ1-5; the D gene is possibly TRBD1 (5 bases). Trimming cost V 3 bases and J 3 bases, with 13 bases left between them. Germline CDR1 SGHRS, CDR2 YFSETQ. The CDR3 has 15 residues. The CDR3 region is CASSSEGRANQPQHF. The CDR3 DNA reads TGCGCCAGCAGCTCGGAGGGCAGGGCCAATCAGCCCCAGCATTTT.

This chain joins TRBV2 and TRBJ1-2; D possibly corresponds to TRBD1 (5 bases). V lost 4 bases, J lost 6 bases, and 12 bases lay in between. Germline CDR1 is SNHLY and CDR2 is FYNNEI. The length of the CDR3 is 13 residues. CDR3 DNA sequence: TGTGCCAGCAGTGGAACGGACAAAAATGGCTACACCTTC. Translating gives CASSGTDKNGYTF.

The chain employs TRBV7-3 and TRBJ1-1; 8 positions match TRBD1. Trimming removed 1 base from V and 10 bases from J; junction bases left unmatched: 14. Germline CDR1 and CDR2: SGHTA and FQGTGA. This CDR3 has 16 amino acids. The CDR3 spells CASSLSPSTGEAGAFF. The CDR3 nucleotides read TGTGCCAGCAGCTTAAGCCCTTCGACAGGGGAAGCGGGAGCTTTCTTT.

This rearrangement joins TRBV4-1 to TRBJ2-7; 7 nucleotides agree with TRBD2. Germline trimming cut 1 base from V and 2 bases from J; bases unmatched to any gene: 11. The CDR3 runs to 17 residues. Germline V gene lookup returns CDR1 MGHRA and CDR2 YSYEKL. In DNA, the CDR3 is TGCGCCAGCAGCCAAGCAGTGGCGGGGGACTCTACCTACGAGCAGTACTTC. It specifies CASSQAVAGDSTYEQYF.

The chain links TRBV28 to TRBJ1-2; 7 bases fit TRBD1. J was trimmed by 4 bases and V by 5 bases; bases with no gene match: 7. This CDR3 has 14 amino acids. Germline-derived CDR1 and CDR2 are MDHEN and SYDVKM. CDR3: CASSSDRVVYGYTF. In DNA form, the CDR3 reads TGTGCCAGCAGTAGTGACAGGGTGGTCTATGGCTACACCTTC.

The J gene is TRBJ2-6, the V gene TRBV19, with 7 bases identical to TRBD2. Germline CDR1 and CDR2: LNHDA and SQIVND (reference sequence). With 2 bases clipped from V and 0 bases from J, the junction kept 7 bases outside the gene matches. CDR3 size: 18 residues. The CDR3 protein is CASSILGTMTSGANVLTF. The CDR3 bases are TGTGCCAGTAGTATACTCGGGACTATGACCTCTGGGGCCAACGTCCTGACTTTC. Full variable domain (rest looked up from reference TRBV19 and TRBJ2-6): DGGITQSPKYLFRKEGQNVTLSCEQNLNHDAMYWYRQDPGQGLRLIYYSQIVNDFQKGDIAEGYSVSREKKESFPLTVTSAQKNPTAFYLCASSILGTMTSGANVLTFGAGSRLTVL.

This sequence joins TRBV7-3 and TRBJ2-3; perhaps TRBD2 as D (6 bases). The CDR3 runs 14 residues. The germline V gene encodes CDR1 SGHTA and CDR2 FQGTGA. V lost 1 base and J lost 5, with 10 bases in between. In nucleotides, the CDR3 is TGTGCCAGCAGCTTAATATCCGGGGGAGATACGCAGTATTTT. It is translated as CASSLISGGDTQYF.

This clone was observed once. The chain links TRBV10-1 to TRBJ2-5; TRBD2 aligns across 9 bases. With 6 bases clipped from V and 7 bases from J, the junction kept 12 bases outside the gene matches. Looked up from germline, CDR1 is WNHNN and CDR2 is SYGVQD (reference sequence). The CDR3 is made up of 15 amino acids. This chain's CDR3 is CASSKTSGNVGTQYF. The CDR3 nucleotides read TGCGCCAGCAGCAAGACTAGCGGAAACGTAGGGACCCAGTACTTC.

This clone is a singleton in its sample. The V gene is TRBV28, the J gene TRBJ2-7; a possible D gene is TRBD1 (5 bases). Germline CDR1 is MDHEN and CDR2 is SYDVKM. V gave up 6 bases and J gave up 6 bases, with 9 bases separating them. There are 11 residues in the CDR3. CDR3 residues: CASSAGFEQYF. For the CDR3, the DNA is TGTGCCAGCAGCGCAGGGTTCGAGCAGTACTTC.